The 24 T cell receptor beta chains reported below all come from one sample, sequenced in a study of radiotherapy plus CTLA-4 blockade in lung cancer. The method was immunoSEQ multiplex PCR; TCRdb's version includes in-frame clones alone and lacks a portion of them. Here the sample spans 70,000 to 100,000 clones, 86% being singletons. Material: peripheral blood, obtained from a patient treated with radiotherapy plus ipilimumab. These receptors all stem from a human donor with non-small cell lung cancer who had a partial response to radiotherapy plus ipilimumab.

J is TRBJ2-7 and V is TRBV2; D may be TRBD1 (5 bases). V shed 7 bases and J shed 2 bases, with 9 bases lying between them. CDR3 length equals 12 residues. CDR1 is SNHLY, CDR2 FYNNEI, per germline. CDR3 region: CASKGRTYEQYV. CDR3 nucleotides: TGTGCCAGCAAGGGGCGGACCTACGAGCAGTACGTC.

The genes are TRBV5-8 and TRBJ1-4; 8 positions agree with TRBD1. V trimming: 4 bases; J trimming: 7 bases; junction bases outside the gene matches: 6. Germline V gives CDR1 SGHTS, CDR2 YDEGEE. This CDR3 contains 14 residues. CDR3 bases: TGTGCCAGCAGCACGGCTGGGACAGGTGAAAAACTGTTTTTT. This translates into CASSTAGTGEKLFF. Using reference TRBV5-8 and TRBJ1-4 for the parts outside the CDR3, the full variable domain is EAGVTQSPTHLIKTRGQQATLRCSPISGHTSVYWYQQALGLGLQFLLWYDEGEERNRGNFPPRFSGRQFPNYSSELNVNALELEDSALYLCASSTAGTGEKLFFGSGTQLSVL.

The chain uses TRBV6-5 and TRBJ1-1; D is perhaps TRBD1 (6 bases). Trimming stripped 2 bases from V and 8 bases from J, with 18 bases between. This CDR3 is 15 amino acids long. The germline CDR1 and CDR2 sequences are MNHEY and SVGAGI. The CDR3: CASSYVSTGEREAFF. The CDR3 DNA follows: TGTGCCAGCAGTTACGTTTCGACAGGAGAACGGGAAGCTTTCTTT.

The rearrangement links TRBV5-1 to TRBJ2-2; 7 positions match TRBD2. V shed 1 base and J 3 bases; nucleotides not matched to a gene: 9. There are 17 residues in the CDR3. Germline CDR1 and CDR2: SGHRS and YFSETQ. CDR3 bases: TGCGCCAGCAGCTTGATTCCCGGCGGGAGCTACACCGGGGAGCTGTTTTTT. Translating gives CASSLIPGGSYTGELFF.

This chain links TRBV7-2 with TRBJ2-7; TRBD2 matches at 9 bases. V shed 2 bases and J 2 bases; nucleotides not matched to a gene: 4. The CDR3 runs 15 residues. From germline, CDR1 is SGHTA and CDR2 FQGNSA. The CDR3 reads CASSLRSGGTYEQYV. Here the CDR3 DNA reads TGTGCCAGCAGCTTACGAAGCGGGGGGACCTACGAGCAGTACGTC.

The rearrangement uses TRBV6-5 and TRBJ2-7, with D possibly being TRBD1 (6 bases). CDR1 MNHEY and CDR2 SVGAGI come from the germline V gene. The CDR3 runs 15 residues. Trimming stripped 8 bases from V and 2 bases from J, with 19 bases between. The CDR3 spells CASSLYPDSAYEQYV. The CDR3, as DNA: TGTGCCAGCTCACTCTACCCGGACAGTGCCTACGAGCAGTACGTC.

This sequence joins TRBV12-2 and TRBJ2-4; whether TRBD1, the table's D call, matches the DNA was not checked. TRBV12-2 counts as a pseudogene. The CDR3 consists of 14 residues. The chain's CDR3 is CASRFKDTENIQYF. CDR3 nucleotides: TGTGCAAGTCGCTTCAAGGACACAGAAAACATTCAGTACTTC.

CDR3 protein: CASTTQGNAFF. In nucleotides, the CDR3 is TGTGCCAGCACCACACAGGGGAACGCTTTCTTT. This sequence joins TRBV6-5 and TRBJ1-1; TRBD1 matches at 7 bases. CDR1 is MNHEY and CDR2 is SVGAGI in the germline V gene. This CDR3 spans 11 amino acids. V gave up 7 bases and J gave up 11 bases; unmatched junction bases: 7.

This clone was found a few times. The chain employs TRBV5-1 and TRBJ2-5; TRBD1 agrees at 9 bases. The length of the CDR3 is 14 residues. Germline assignment: CDR1 SGHRS and CDR2 YFSETQ. V lost 2 bases, J lost 4 bases, and 3 bases stayed unmatched. CDR3 sequence reads: CASSFGQGRETQYF. The CDR3 nucleotides read TGCGCCAGCAGCTTCGGACAGGGGAGAGAGACCCAGTACTTC.

The CDR3 loop reads CASSLDRYEQYF. The CDR3 DNA sequence: TGTGCCAGCAGCTTGGACCGGTACGAGCAGTACTTC. The chain recombines TRBV5-4 with TRBJ2-7; the D is unclear. V was pared by 0 bases and J by 4 bases, with 5 bases between. This CDR3 spans 12 amino acids. The germline gives CDR1 SGHNT, CDR2 YYREEE (reference sequence).

This sequence joins TRBV6-6 and TRBJ2-1, with 11 bases identical to TRBD1. The germline V gene has CDR1 MNHNY and CDR2 SVGAGI (reference sequence). The V and J ends lost 6 bases and 6 bases, in that order; junction bases with no gene match: 4. The CDR3 has 14 residues. CDR3 protein: CASRPGTGGNEQFF. As DNA, the CDR3 is TGTGCCAGCAGACCCGGGACAGGGGGCAATGAGCAGTTCTTC.

The chain couples TRBV27 to TRBJ2-7; possibly TRBD2 for D (6 bases). V was pared by 3 bases and J by 2 bases, with 11 bases between. Germline V gene lookup returns CDR1 MNHEY and CDR2 SMNVEV (reference sequence). CDR3 length: 14 amino acids. The CDR3 nucleotides are TGTGCCAGCAGTTTCGGGGACTCAACCTACGAGCAGTACTTC. This codes for CASSFGDSTYEQYF.

The chain links TRBV28 to TRBJ2-4; D is perhaps TRBD2 (6 bases). The CDR3 has 14 residues. Germline V CDR1 and CDR2: MDHEN, SYDVKM. V lost 3 bases to trimming and J lost 7 bases, with 13 bases between them. CDR3 sequence: CASSFGGIGNIQYF. The CDR3 DNA reads TGTGCCAGCAGTTTTGGGGGGATCGGGAACATTCAGTACTTC.

The genes are TRBV6-5 and TRBJ1-4, with a possible D match to TRBD1 (6 bases). Trimming removed 0 bases at V and 8 bases at J, with 16 bases between. Germline V gene sequence: CDR1 MNHEY, CDR2 SVGAGI. The CDR3 has 16 amino acids. The CDR3 bases are TGTGCCAGCAGTTACTCGAAGGGGGGGACTAGGGAAAAACTGTTTTTT. As protein: CASSYSKGGTREKLFF.

The chain carries TRBV28 and TRBJ1-1; 12 bases are shared with TRBD1. This CDR3 comprises 14 residues. V shed 5 bases, J shed 11 bases, and the junction held 9 bases outside the gene matches. Germline values: CDR1 MDHEN, CDR2 SYDVKM. DNA for the CDR3: TGTGCCAGCAGTACCATGGGACAGGGGGCGGTTGCTTTCTTT. Translating it yields CASSTMGQGAVAFF.

This chain uses TRBV6-5 with TRBJ1-1; no reliable D call. CDR3 length: 13 residues. V dropped 6 bases and J dropped 4 bases, with 12 bases sitting between them. Germline CDR1 is MNHEY and CDR2 is SVGAGI. CDR3 residues: CASSRTSLTEAFF. CDR3 DNA sequence: TGTGCCAGCAGCCGGACTTCCCTCACTGAAGCTTTCTTT.

The chain carries TRBV10-3 and TRBJ2-3; the D is unclear. V was clipped by 10 bases and J by 0 bases, with 5 bases between them. Germline lookup yields CDR1 ENHRY and CDR2 SYGVKD. The CDR3 length is 11 residues. The CDR3: CATTSTDTQYF. CDR3 coding DNA: TGTGCCACCACTAGCACAGATACGCAGTATTTT.

This chain uses TRBV9 with TRBJ1-2; 7 bases map to TRBD1. V gave up 2 bases and J gave up 4 bases; unmatched junction bases: 5. Germline CDR1 SGDLS, CDR2 YYNGEE. This CDR3 is 14 amino acids long. The CDR3 loop is CASSVDRVGYGYTF. The CDR3 nucleotides are TGTGCCAGCAGCGTCGACAGGGTAGGCTATGGCTACACCTTC.

The rearrangement uses TRBV7-2 and TRBJ2-7; 12 positions agree with TRBD1. V was pared by 5 bases and J by 4 bases, with 9 bases of the junction left unmatched. The CDR3 has 16 residues. Per germline, CDR1 SGHTA and CDR2 FQGNSA. CDR3 sequence reads: CASSVTGQGAWYEQYF. The CDR3 DNA sequence: TGTGCCAGCAGCGTAACGGGACAGGGGGCTTGGTACGAGCAGTACTTC. Complete variable domain (other parts from reference TRBV7-2 and TRBJ2-7): GAGVSQSPSNKVTEKGKDVELRCDPISGHTALYWYRQSLGQGLEFLIYFQGNSAPDKSGLPSDRFSAERTGGSVSTLTIQRTQQEDSAVYLCASSVTGQGAWYEQYFGPGTRLTVT.

This clone was observed a few times. The chain is built from TRBV10-2 and TRBJ1-3; tentatively, D is TRBD1 (5 bases). The CDR3 loop spans 14 amino acids. V lost 4 bases and J lost 0, with 7 bases in between. CDR1 and CDR2 (germline): WSHSY, SAAADI. The CDR3 loop is CASSGGGSGNTIYF. DNA of the CDR3: TGCGCCAGCAGTGGGGGGGGCTCTGGAAACACCATATATTTT.

The chain uses TRBV5-1 and TRBJ1-1; possibly TRBD1 for D (5 bases). With 2 bases removed from V and 7 bases from J, the gap between germline ends came to 9 bases. Germline V gene data show CDR1 as SGHRS and CDR2 as YFSETQ. This CDR3 has 12 residues. This CDR3 reads CASSLNRFEAFF. As DNA, the CDR3 is TGCGCCAGCAGCTTAAACAGGTTTGAAGCTTTCTTT. Looking up the rest from reference TRBV5-1 and TRBJ1-1 gives the full variable domain: KAGVTQTPRYLIKTRGQQVTLSCSPISGHRSVSWYQQTPGQGLQFLFEYFSETQRNKGNFPGRFSGRQFSNSRSEMNVSTLELGDSALYLCASSLNRFEAFFGQGTRLTVV.

This chain joins TRBV18 and TRBJ2-5; 9 nucleotides match TRBD2. CDR3 size: 15 residues. With V trimmed by 3 bases and J by 5 bases, 7 bases remained unmatched. The germline V gene encodes CDR1 KGHSH and CDR2 LQKENI. The CDR3, as DNA: TGTGCCAGCTCACCGGTAGCGGGAGCATCGGAGACCCAGTACTTC. It yields the protein CASSPVAGASETQYF.

The chain carries TRBV2 and TRBJ1-2; 10 bases are a match to TRBD1. The CDR3 contains 15 residues. V lost 7 bases and J lost 6; bases outside the gene matches: 11. Germline V gives CDR1 SNHLY, CDR2 FYNNEI. CDR3 sequence (DNA): TGTGCCAGCACCCGAAACGACAGGGGGCTCCATGGCTACACCTTC. Translated: CASTRNDRGLHGYTF.

V and J are TRBV30 and TRBJ2-1; TRBD2 aligns across 11 bases. The V gene's germline CDR1 is GTSNPN and CDR2 SVGIG (reference sequence). V trimming: 0 bases; J trimming: 4 bases; junction bases outside the gene matches: 14. CDR3 size: 19 residues. The CDR3 DNA sequence: TGTGCCTGGAGTGTATGGGGTAGCGGGAGGGCCTATGAATACAATGAGCAGTTCTTC. It yields the protein CAWSVWGSGRAYEYNEQFF. The whole variable domain, remainder taken from reference TRBV30 and TRBJ2-1, is SQTIHQWPATLVQPVGSPLSLECTVEGTSNPNLYWYRQAAGRGLQLLFYSVGIGQISSEVPQNLSASRPQDRQFILSSKKLLLSDSGFYLCAWSVWGSGRAYEYNEQFFGPGTRLTVL.